The next 20 T cell receptor beta chains were all read from a single sample in a study of T cell responses to AZD1222 COVID-19 vaccine. Sequenced by immunoSEQ multiplex PCR; TCRdb stores in-frame clones only, minus some. The sample lists 150,000 to 200,000 clones, approximately 89% occurring once. This specimen consisted of peripheral blood, obtained 28 days after the second AZD1222 dose. These TCRs come from an adult who received the AZD1222 COVID-19 vaccine.

The chain employs TRBV7-6 and TRBJ1-6; 10 nucleotides match TRBD1. CDR3 length: 15 residues. The junction had 6 bases not matched to a gene; V was cut back by 3 bases and J by 10 bases. The germline gives CDR1 SGHVS, CDR2 FNYEAQ. CDR3 residues: CASSLTGGYLSPLHF. CDR3 DNA sequence: TGTGCCAGCAGCTTGACAGGGGGCTACCTCTCACCCCTCCACTTT.

This clone was seen a single time. This sample also contains other DNA sequences that code for the same CDR3. The chain employs TRBV12-5 and TRBJ2-7; D is uncertain. The germline CDR1 and CDR2 sequences are LGHNT and FRNRAP. V was trimmed by 5 bases and J by 3 bases, leaving 5 bases between them. CDR3 length: 11 residues. As DNA, the CDR3 is TGTGCTAGTGGTCTTAACTACGAGCAGTACTTC. This sequence encodes CASGLNYEQYF.

The chain has TRBV30 and TRBJ1-6, with TRBD1 as a possible D gene (6 bases). CDR3 size: 14 residues. V was clipped by 4 bases and J by 5 bases, with 12 bases between them. In germline, CDR1 is GTSNPN, CDR2 SVGIG (reference sequence). The CDR3 DNA reads as TGTGCCTGGATCCCGGGACACCATAATTCACCCCTCCACTTT. Its protein product is CAWIPGHHNSPLHF. Together with reference TRBV30 and TRBJ1-6, the CDR3 gives the full variable domain: SQTIHQWPATLVQPVGSPLSLECTVEGTSNPNLYWYRQAAGRGLQLLFYSVGIGQISSEVPQNLSASRPQDRQFILSSKKLLLSDSGFYLCAWIPGHHNSPLHFGNGTRLTVT.

The chain is built from TRBV7-2 and TRBJ2-3; TRBD2 matches 8 bases. Trimming removed 2 bases from V and 5 bases from J; junction bases left unmatched: 9. This CDR3 region has 16 residues. From germline, CDR1 is SGHTA and CDR2 FQGNSA. Written as DNA, the CDR3 is TGTGCCAGCAGCTTAATGGAGCGGGAGCTTATAGATACGCAGTATTTT. As protein: CASSLMERELIDTQYF. Combining the CDR3 with reference TRBV7-2 and TRBJ2-3 gives the whole variable domain GAGVSQSPSNKVTEKGKDVELRCDPISGHTALYWYRQSLGQGLEFLIYFQGNSAPDKSGLPSDRFSAERTGGSVSTLTIQRTQQEDSAVYLCASSLMERELIDTQYFGPGTRLTVL.

The gene calls are TRBV29-1 and TRBJ1-2, with a possible D match to TRBD1 (5 bases). Germline V lookup: CDR1 SQVTM, CDR2 ANQGSEA. The CDR3 sequence is 12 residues long. With 6 bases removed from V and 6 bases from J, the gap between germline ends came to 14 bases. CDR3 loop: CSVYGHWDGYTF. The CDR3 DNA reads TGCAGCGTCTATGGACACTGGGATGGCTACACCTTC. Full variable domain (rest looked up from reference TRBV29-1 and TRBJ1-2): SAVISQKPSRDICQRGTSLTIQCQVDSQVTMMFWYRQQPGQSLTLIATANQGSEATYESGFVIDKFPISRPNLTFSTLTVSNMSPEDSSIYLCSVYGHWDGYTFGSGTRLTVV.

The chain couples TRBV6-5 to TRBJ1-1, with D maybe TRBD1 (5 bases). Germline CDR1 is MNHEY and CDR2 is SVGAGI. V was shortened by 11 bases and J by 0 bases, with 16 bases between the two germline ends. The CDR3 contains 14 residues. The CDR3 bases are TGTGCCGGTTCCGAATGGGACTTGAACACTGAAGCTTTCTTT. Protein product: CAGSEWDLNTEAFF.

The chain uses TRBV2 and TRBJ1-1; 9 nucleotides align to TRBD1. The J segment lost 5 bases and the V segment lost 1 base, leaving 5 bases of the junction unmatched. The CDR3 length is 15 residues. Germline CDR1 reads SNHLY; CDR2 reads FYNNEI. DNA of the CDR3: TGTGCCAGCAGTGAAGACAGGGGGCGCGGTACTGAAGCTTTCTTT. It specifies CASSEDRGRGTEAFF.

V usage is TRBV2 and J usage is TRBJ1-2; D is uncertain. Per germline, CDR1 SNHLY and CDR2 FYNNEI. The CDR3 has 13 amino acids. Trimming stripped 10 bases from V and 4 bases from J, with 16 bases between. The CDR3 loop reads CATYPTGPYGYTF. DNA of the CDR3: TGTGCCACCTACCCCACGGGCCCCTATGGCTACACCTTC.

The chain couples TRBV19 to TRBJ2-2; possible D gene TRBD2, 6 bases. Trimming took 5 bases from V and 3 from J, leaving 16 bases between them. The germline V gene has CDR1 LNHDA and CDR2 SQIVND (reference sequence). This CDR3 contains 16 residues. The CDR3 loop is CASSLEHRDYTGELFF. CDR3 DNA: TGTGCCAGTAGTCTGGAACACCGGGACTACACCGGGGAGCTGTTTTTT. Using reference TRBV19 and TRBJ2-2 for the parts outside the CDR3, the full variable domain is DGGITQSPKYLFRKEGQNVTLSCEQNLNHDAMYWYRQDPGQGLRLIYYSQIVNDFQKGDIAEGYSVSREKKESFPLTVTSAQKNPTAFYLCASSLEHRDYTGELFFGEGSRLTVL.

The rearrangement uses TRBV5-4 and TRBJ2-2; D gene unclear. CDR1 SGHNT and CDR2 YYREEE come from the germline V gene (reference sequence). The CDR3 runs 12 residues. The V gene lost 2 bases and the J gene lost 2 bases, with 1 base spanning the gap. CDR3 nucleotides: TGTGCCAGCAGCTTTAACACCGGGGAGCTGTTTTTT. It translates to CASSFNTGELFF.

This sequence joins TRBV5-1 and TRBJ2-2; 7 nucleotides agree with TRBD2. In germline, CDR1 is SGHRS, CDR2 YFSETQ. V trimming: 5 bases; J trimming: 5 bases; junction bases outside the gene matches: 6. The length of the CDR3 is 14 residues. Written as DNA, the CDR3 is TGCGCCAGCAGAGATACGGGGGGTACCGGGGAGCTGTTTTTT. This sequence encodes CASRDTGGTGELFF. Supplemented by reference TRBV5-1 and TRBJ2-2, the full variable domain reads KAGVTQTPRYLIKTRGQQVTLSCSPISGHRSVSWYQQTPGQGLQFLFEYFSETQRNKGNFPGRFSGRQFSNSRSEMNVSTLELGDSALYLCASRDTGGTGELFFGEGSRLTVL.

This clone was picked up one time. The chain joins TRBV9 to TRBJ1-2, with a possible D match to TRBD1 (6 bases). This CDR3 comprises 15 residues. Germline assignment: CDR1 SGDLS and CDR2 YYNGEE. V was clipped by 0 bases and J by 2 bases, with 11 bases between them. Here the CDR3 DNA reads TGTGCCAGCAGCGTAGGGGGGGCGGCGAACTATGGCTACACCTTC. It specifies CASSVGGAANYGYTF.

The rearrangement uses TRBV7-2 and TRBJ1-5; TRBD1 might be the D (6 bases). The CDR3 runs to 13 residues. The germline V gene has CDR1 SGHTA and CDR2 FQGNSA. Between the trimmed V and J ends, which lost 5 bases and 6 bases, there was a span of 11 bases. This chain's CDR3 is CASSRRGGQPQHF. CDR3 coding DNA: TGTGCCAGCAGCCGCAGGGGAGGTCAGCCCCAGCATTTT.

This chain joins TRBV4-1 and TRBJ2-5; D is unresolved. Germline V gene sequence: CDR1 MGHRA, CDR2 YSYEKL. V was cut by 4 bases and J by 3 bases, with 9 bases left in between. This CDR3 contains 13 residues. The CDR3 is CASSPREKETQYF. The CDR3 bases are TGCGCCAGCAGCCCCCGTGAGAAAGAGACCCAGTACTTC.

This clone was observed once. The V and J genes are TRBV7-9 and TRBJ1-5; D perhaps matches TRBD1 (5 bases). The CDR3 length is 14 residues. Germline V gives CDR1 SEHNR, CDR2 FQNEAQ (reference sequence). V gave up 4 bases and J gave up 0 bases, with 7 bases separating them. The CDR3 coding sequence is TGTGCCAGCAGCTCAGGGTATAGCAATCAGCCCCAGCATTTT. Amino acids: CASSSGYSNQPQHF.

The rearrangement joins TRBV12-3 or TRBV12-4 to TRBJ2-5; D gene uncertain. This CDR3 region has 11 residues. Trimming cost V 5 bases and J 7 bases, with 8 bases left between them. DNA for the CDR3: TGTGCCAGCAGTCGGCGGAGGACCCAGTACTTC. It encodes CASSRRRTQYF.

This rearrangement joins TRBV5-5 to TRBJ2-2, with TRBD1 matching 11 bases. The CDR3 consists of 18 residues. Germline CDR1 reads SGHKS; CDR2 reads YYEKEE (reference sequence). The ends lost 2 bases at V and 4 bases at J; junction bases unmatched: 10. The CDR3 spells CASSLTGTGGRSTGELFF. Written as DNA, the CDR3 is TGTGCCAGCAGCTTAACCGGGACAGGGGGTCGAAGCACCGGGGAGCTGTTTTTT. The full variable domain, with the rest looked up from reference TRBV5-5 and TRBJ2-2, is DAGVTQSPTHLIKTRGQQVTLRCSPISGHKSVSWYQQVLGQGPQFIFQYYEKEERGRGNFPDRFSARQFPNYSSELNVNALLLGDSALYLCASSLTGTGGRSTGELFFGEGSRLTVL.

J is TRBJ2-1 and V is TRBV30; D unclear. Trimming took 5 bases from V and 2 from J, leaving 10 bases between them. The CDR3 is 13 amino acids. Germline V gene data show CDR1 as GTSNPN and CDR2 as SVGIG (reference sequence). The DNA for the CDR3 is TGTGCCTGGGGTAGGGCTACCTACAATGAGCAGTTCTTC. It translates to CAWGRATYNEQFF.

This chain connects TRBV6-2 or TRBV6-3 to TRBJ1-5, with D possibly TRBD1 on 5 matching bases. Germline V lookup: CDR1 MNHEY, CDR2 SVGEGT. The CDR3 totals 15 residues. V was shortened by 6 bases and J by 6 bases, with 18 bases between the two germline ends. CDR3 loop: CASSNRDPRRQPQHF. The CDR3 DNA sequence: TGTGCCAGCAGCAACCGGGACCCCAGACGTCAGCCCCAGCATTTT.

The chain employs TRBV27 and TRBJ2-1, with D maybe TRBD2 (6 bases). Trimming cost V 4 bases and J 10 bases, with 20 bases left between them. Germline CDR1 and CDR2: MNHEY and SMNVEV (reference sequence). This CDR3 has 15 residues. The CDR3 DNA sequence: TGTGCCAGCAGTTCGTTAGCGGTACCTTATCGGGAGCAGTTCTTC. Its translation is CASSSLAVPYREQFF.